The 31 T cell receptor beta chains in this list originate from one sample, sequenced in a study of lymphopenia after photon versus proton radiotherapy. Here immunoSEQ multiplex PCR was the method, and the copy in TCRdb shows in-frame clones only, minus some. The data contain 40,000 to 45,000 clones, 85% to 90% of them singletons. The input for sequencing was peripheral blood, taken from a patient treated with proton-based radiotherapy. The origin of the receptors is a woman between 65 and 79 years old with pancreatic cancer. Some clones in this sample may be carry-over from other donors' samples.

This clone was picked up a small number of times. The rearrangement links TRBV20-1 to TRBJ2-5; D is ambiguous. This CDR3 has 11 amino acids. Trimming stripped 1 base from V and 1 base from J, with 1 base between. From germline, CDR1 is DFQATT and CDR2 SNEGSKA (reference sequence). CDR3 sequence reads: CSARGQETQYF. The CDR3 DNA follows: TGCAGTGCTAGAGGCCAAGAGACCCAGTACTTC.

The chain links TRBV7-2 to TRBJ2-1; 7 bases line up with TRBD2. The ends lost 6 bases at V and 3 bases at J; junction bases unmatched: 5. Germline V gene data show CDR1 as SGHTA and CDR2 as FQGNSA. This CDR3 has 14 amino acids. Here the CDR3 DNA reads TGTGCCAGCAGTTCTCTAGCGGACTACAATGAGCAGTTCTTC. It encodes CASSSLADYNEQFF. The variable domain in full, with the rest retrieved from reference TRBV7-2 and TRBJ2-1, is GAGVSQSPSNKVTEKGKDVELRCDPISGHTALYWYRQSLGQGLEFLIYFQGNSAPDKSGLPSDRFSAERTGGSVSTLTIQRTQQEDSAVYLCASSSLADYNEQFFGPGTRLTVL.

The chain is built from TRBV4-2 and TRBJ1-2; TRBD1 matches at 7 bases. The germline CDR1 and CDR2 sequences are LGHNA and YNFKEQ. This CDR3 region has 15 residues. The V gene end was trimmed by 0 bases and the J gene end by 5 bases; junction bases not matched to a gene: 6. CDR3 coding DNA: TGTGCCAGCAGCCAAGAATTAAGGGGGCCATATGGCTACACCTTC. It encodes CASSQELRGPYGYTF.

The J gene is TRBJ2-2, the V gene TRBV5-6; 7 positions match TRBD1. Germline CDR1 is SGHDT and CDR2 is YYEEEE. J gave up 3 bases and V 4 bases, and 3 bases lay outside the gene matches. This CDR3 has 14 amino acids. The CDR3 bases are TGTGCCAGCAGCCGGACAGGTGACACCGGGGAGCTGTTTTTT. As protein: CASSRTGDTGELFF.

The chain links TRBV5-4 to TRBJ2-5; 13 positions agree with TRBD2. The CDR3 is made up of 15 amino acids. Per germline, CDR1 SGHNT and CDR2 YYREEE (reference sequence). V shed 4 bases and J 4 bases; nucleotides not matched to a gene: 4. The CDR3 DNA reads TGTGCCAGCAGCGGACGGACTAGCGGGGGAGAGACCCAGTACTTC. Its translation is CASSGRTSGGETQYF.

This clone was observed once. The chain joins TRBV10-1 to TRBJ2-2; the match to TRBD1 covers 7 bases. CDR3 length equals 15 residues. From germline, CDR1 is WNHNN and CDR2 SYGVQD (reference sequence). V gave up 3 bases and J gave up 1 base; unmatched junction bases: 2. CDR3 bases: TGCGCCAGCAGTGATCCAGGGGGGAACACCGGGGAGCTGTTTTTT. It is translated as CASSDPGGNTGELFF.

This clone was found once. This rearrangement joins TRBV6-5 to TRBJ2-3; D possibly corresponds to TRBD1 (6 bases). Trimming cost V 6 bases and J 1 base, with 8 bases left between them. Germline V gives CDR1 MNHEY, CDR2 SVGAGI. This CDR3 spans 13 amino acids. CDR3 sequence: CASRPGGTDTQYF. The CDR3 DNA is TGTGCCAGCAGACCAGGGGGCACAGATACGCAGTATTTT.

The rearrangement uses TRBV5-5 and TRBJ1-1, with 7 bases lining up with TRBD1. The V segment lost 0 bases and the J segment 5 bases; nucleotides outside the gene matches: 4. The germline V gene has CDR1 SGHKS and CDR2 YYEKEE (reference sequence). CDR3 length: 14 amino acids. This CDR3 reads CASSLVGGWTEAFF. In nucleotides, the CDR3 is TGTGCCAGCAGCTTGGTAGGGGGCTGGACTGAAGCTTTCTTT.

V gene TRBV28 combines with J gene TRBJ2-7, with 11 positions matching TRBD2. Trimming removed 6 bases from V and 3 bases from J; junction bases left unmatched: 7. Germline CDR1 reads MDHEN; CDR2 reads SYDVKM. The CDR3 has 15 amino acids. The CDR3 DNA sequence: TGTGCCAGCAGCCCTAGCGGGAGGTTCTTCTACGAGCAGTACTTC. As protein: CASSPSGRFFYEQYF.

The chain uses TRBV27 and TRBJ1-2, with TRBD1 identical over 12 bases. The CDR3 consists of 17 residues. Germline V gives CDR1 MNHEY, CDR2 SMNVEV (reference sequence). The junction had 12 bases not matched to a gene; V was cut back by 6 bases and J by 4 bases. CDR3 region: CASRQKTGTGGRYGYTF. CDR3 bases: TGTGCCAGCAGGCAAAAAACGGGGACAGGGGGCCGCTATGGCTACACCTTC.

The chain employs TRBV29-1 and TRBJ2-1, with TRBD1 matching 7 bases. Losses at the gene ends were 2 bases for V and 6 bases for J; bases not matched to a gene: 4. The V gene's germline CDR1 is SQVTM and CDR2 ANQGSEA. The CDR3 sequence is 13 residues long. CDR3: CSVELWDSNEQFF. For the CDR3, the DNA is TGCAGCGTTGAATTATGGGACAGCAATGAGCAGTTCTTC.

This clone was seen once. The gene calls are TRBV19 and TRBJ2-7, with 10 bases aligning to TRBD1. The V gene's germline CDR1 is LNHDA and CDR2 SQIVND (reference sequence). There are 14 residues in the CDR3. V lost 4 bases and J lost 5; bases outside the gene matches: 5. The chain's CDR3 is CASSTTGTGDEQYF. The DNA for the CDR3 is TGTGCCAGTAGTACTACCGGGACAGGGGACGAGCAGTACTTC.

CDR3 sequence (DNA): TGTGCCAGCATTCCCGCCAGGGGTAGGACCGGGGAGCTGTTTTTT. It yields the protein CASIPARGRTGELFF. The chain has TRBV28 and TRBJ2-2, with D possibly TRBD1 on 6 matching bases. Trimming stripped 7 bases from V and 5 bases from J, with 17 bases between. Germline values: CDR1 MDHEN, CDR2 SYDVKM. There are 15 residues in the CDR3.

On this clone: One end of the junction varies from germline; a read error may be responsible. The chain carries TRBV7-7 and TRBJ2-5; possibly TRBD2 for D (5 bases). Germline-derived CDR1 and CDR2 are SSHAT and FNYEAQ (reference sequence). The CDR3 has 14 residues. The CDR3 coding sequence is TGTGCTAGCAGCTTTGCCGGGGTACAAGAGACCCAGTACTTC. It yields the protein CASSFAGVQETQYF.

The gene calls are TRBV7-9 and TRBJ1-2; D unclear. Germline CDR1 and CDR2: SEHNR and FQNEAQ (reference sequence). CDR3 length: 13 amino acids. Trimming cost V 2 bases and J 1 base, with 5 bases left between them. Here the CDR3 DNA reads TGTGCCAGCAGCTTACAGGTTAACTATGGCTACACCTTC. Amino acids: CASSLQVNYGYTF.

This clone appeared a few times. The chain links TRBV5-6 to TRBJ1-1, with a tentative D call TRBD1 (5 bases). The germline CDR1 and CDR2 sequences are SGHDT and YYEEEE. CDR3 size: 15 residues. V lost 4 bases and J lost 0, with 13 bases in between. For the CDR3, the DNA is TGTGCCAGCAGCGCGAGACAGCGAATGAACACTGAAGCTTTCTTT. Translation gives CASSARQRMNTEAFF.

This chain connects TRBV6-5 to TRBJ1-2, with D unclear. The CDR3 runs 13 residues. V gave up 1 base and J gave up 4 bases, with 7 bases separating them. CDR1 and CDR2 from the germline V gene are MNHEY and SVGAGI. The CDR3 DNA follows: TGTGCCAGCAGTTACTACCGGACCTATGGCTACACCTTC. It specifies CASSYYRTYGYTF.

The J gene is TRBJ2-1, the V gene TRBV7-2, with 8 bases aligning to TRBD1. The germline V gene encodes CDR1 SGHTA and CDR2 FQGNSA. The CDR3 is 15 amino acids. Trimming at V came to 5 bases and at J to 3 bases, leaving 6 bases not matched to a gene. The CDR3 nucleotides read TGTGCCAGCAGCCCAGGACAGGGAGGCTACAATGAGCAGTTCTTC. This encodes CASSPGQGGYNEQFF.

This chain joins TRBV9 and TRBJ1-4; D is unclear. Germline V gene lookup returns CDR1 SGDLS and CDR2 YYNGEE. V was cut by 3 bases and J by 2 bases, with 8 bases left in between. The CDR3 contains 14 residues. The CDR3 bases are TGTGCCAGCAGCGAAGGGTTTACTAATGAAAAACTGTTTTTT. Translation: CASSEGFTNEKLFF.

The sample holds a few counts of this clone. J is TRBJ2-3 and V is TRBV29-1; 7 bases match TRBD1. The CDR3 spans 13 residues. From germline, CDR1 is SQVTM and CDR2 ANQGSEA. V shed 7 bases, J shed 1 base, and the junction held 5 bases outside the gene matches. DNA of the CDR3: TGCAGCGCCCGACAGGGAGGCACAGATACGCAGTATTTT. This codes for CSARQGGTDTQYF.

The chain employs TRBV29-1 and TRBJ1-1, with 7 bases identical to TRBD1. This CDR3 is 11 amino acids long. The J segment lost 4 bases and the V segment lost 5 bases, leaving 1 base of the junction unmatched. The germline V gene has CDR1 SQVTM and CDR2 ANQGSEA. CDR3 nucleotide sequence: TGCAGCGTTCCAGGGGGCACTGAAGCTTTCTTT. It encodes CSVPGGTEAFF.

The chain couples TRBV7-2 to TRBJ1-5, with no clear D. Trimming took 2 bases from V and 0 from J, leaving 11 bases between them. This CDR3 is built from 16 residues. Germline V lookup: CDR1 SGHTA, CDR2 FQGNSA. CDR3 coding DNA: TGTGCCAGCAGCTTAATATCCTTGGGTAGCAATCAGCCCCAGCATTTT. Its translation is CASSLISLGSNQPQHF.

CDR3 in amino acids: CAGLGGRGSPLHF. Written as DNA, the CDR3 is TGTGCCGGCCTAGGGGGGCGCGGTTCACCCCTCCACTTT. The V gene is TRBV6-1, the J gene TRBJ1-6, with D perhaps TRBD1 (6 bases). Trimming left V 11 bases short and J 9 bases short, with 17 bases between. CDR3 length equals 13 residues. Germline V gene data show CDR1 as MNHNS and CDR2 as SASEGT.

The J gene is TRBJ2-5, the V gene TRBV29-1; 7 bases match TRBD2. This CDR3 spans 13 amino acids. CDR1 is SQVTM and CDR2 is ANQGSEA in the germline V gene. V trimming: 4 bases; J trimming: 5 bases; junction bases outside the gene matches: 7. In DNA, the CDR3 is TGCAGCGTTGGTTCGGGAGGTCGGGAGACCCAGTACTTC. This encodes CSVGSGGRETQYF. Combining the CDR3 with reference TRBV29-1 and TRBJ2-5 gives the whole variable domain SAVISQKPSRDICQRGTSLTIQCQVDSQVTMMFWYRQQPGQSLTLIATANQGSEATYESGFVIDKFPISRPNLTFSTLTVSNMSPEDSSIYLCSVGSGGRETQYFGPGTRLLVL.

The rearrangement links TRBV28 to TRBJ1-1, with 7 bases aligning to TRBD1. The CDR3 is made up of 14 amino acids. Germline V gene data show CDR1 as MDHEN and CDR2 as SYDVKM. Losses at the gene ends were 6 bases for V and 0 bases for J; bases not matched to a gene: 4. This CDR3 reads CASRKGQLNTEAFF. Here the CDR3 DNA reads TGTGCCAGCAGGAAGGGACAGCTGAACACTGAAGCTTTCTTT.

V gene TRBV30 combines with J gene TRBJ1-5, with a tentative D call TRBD1 (5 bases). The CDR3 loop spans 17 amino acids. Germline V gives CDR1 GTSNPN, CDR2 SVGIG (reference sequence). V lost 0 bases to trimming and J lost 3 bases, with 18 bases between them. The CDR3 loop reads CAWSVGPGPPYNQPQHF. The CDR3 DNA reads TGTGCCTGGAGTGTAGGGCCGGGGCCCCCCTACAATCAGCCCCAGCATTTT.

The chain employs TRBV19 and TRBJ1-5; 7 nucleotides match TRBD1. With 3 bases clipped from V and 1 base from J, the junction kept 3 bases outside the gene matches. This CDR3 region has 15 residues. Germline V gene data show CDR1 as LNHDA and CDR2 as SQIVND (reference sequence). The CDR3 nucleotides are TGTGCCAGTAGTATCGGGACAGTCAGCAATCAGCCCCAGCATTTT. It codes for CASSIGTVSNQPQHF.

The chain recombines TRBV6-1 with TRBJ2-7, with 7 bases lining up with TRBD2. The CDR3 is 15 amino acids. Unmatched junction bases numbered 13, after V lost 6 bases and J lost 5 bases. Germline V gives CDR1 MNHNS, CDR2 SASEGT. The CDR3 region is CASRVLREGIHEQYF. The DNA for the CDR3 is TGTGCCAGCAGGGTTTTGAGGGAGGGCATCCACGAGCAGTACTTC.

This chain uses TRBV11-2 with TRBJ2-3; D may be TRBD1 (6 bases). V dropped 5 bases and J dropped 0 bases, with 12 bases sitting between them. Germline loops: CDR1 SGHAT, CDR2 FQNNGV. The CDR3 sequence is 15 residues long. This chain's CDR3 is CASSRQATSTDTQYF. DNA for the CDR3: TGTGCCAGCAGCCGACAGGCTACTAGCACAGATACGCAGTATTTT.

The CDR3 nucleotides are TGTGCCAGTAGTGCAGAGCTTTGGGACCGCCTGAATGAAGCTTTCTTT. Translation: CASSAELWDRLNEAFF. V gene TRBV19 combines with J gene TRBJ1-1; a possible D gene is TRBD1 (5 bases). The CDR3 consists of 16 residues. The ends were cut back, 5 bases at V and 7 bases at J, with 23 bases in the middle. Germline lookup yields CDR1 LNHDA and CDR2 SQIVND (reference sequence).

V and J are TRBV6-5 and TRBJ2-3; the D gene is possibly TRBD1 (7 bases). The CDR3 is 15 amino acids. The germline V and J ends were trimmed by 6 bases and 2 bases, with 15 bases remaining between them. Germline loops: CDR1 MNHEY, CDR2 SVGAGI. The CDR3 sequence is CASREGQISTDTQYF. The CDR3 DNA sequence: TGTGCCAGCAGGGAGGGACAGATATCCACAGATACGCAGTATTTT.